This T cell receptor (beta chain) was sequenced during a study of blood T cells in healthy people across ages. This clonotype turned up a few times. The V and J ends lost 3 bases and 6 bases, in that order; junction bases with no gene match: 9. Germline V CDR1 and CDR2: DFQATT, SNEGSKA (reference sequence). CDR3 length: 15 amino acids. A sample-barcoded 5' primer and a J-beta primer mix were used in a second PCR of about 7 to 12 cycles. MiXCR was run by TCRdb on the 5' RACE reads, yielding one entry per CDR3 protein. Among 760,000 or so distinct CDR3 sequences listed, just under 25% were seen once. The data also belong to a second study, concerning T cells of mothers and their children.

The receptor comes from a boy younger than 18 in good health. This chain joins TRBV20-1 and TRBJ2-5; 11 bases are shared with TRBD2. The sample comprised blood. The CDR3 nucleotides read TGCAGTGCTAGTGCCATAGCGGGGGGGCACAAGACCCAGTACTTC. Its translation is CSASAIAGGHKTQYF.